This entry features one T cell receptor (beta chain) sequence. One end of the junction is discordant with germline, which a read error may explain. This sample is part of a study of cytomegalovirus exposure and HLA in healthy donors. The PCR made use of 60 Vbeta and 13 Jbeta primers. Measured with immunoSEQ multiplex PCR; TCRdb has only the in-frame clones, and not every one. The repertoire includes around 300,000 clones, approximately 70% of them detected once, and approximately 2.1% sits in the top ten. The sequence was collected from a female donor in good health and CMV-seronegative. The sample was PBMCs.

CDR3 coding DNA: TGTGCCAGTAGACCTCGGGGGGCCAACGACCTGACTTTC. Translating gives CASRPRGANDLTF. The rearrangement uses TRBV19 and TRBJ2-6; D may be TRBD2 (7 bases). This CDR3 spans 13 amino acids. The germline V gene encodes CDR1 LNHDA and CDR2 SQIVND (reference sequence).